This T cell receptor (beta chain) was sequenced during a study of blood T cell repertoires in COVID-19. The assay was immunoSEQ multiplex PCR, and TCRdb's table has in-frame clones only and misses some. Of about 140,000 clones in the sample, roughly 84% were seen once. The germline V gene encodes CDR1 LNHDA and CDR2 SQIVND (reference sequence). Unmatched junction bases numbered 2, after V lost 3 bases and J lost 6 bases. The CDR3 spans 13 residues. The sequence was collected from a man between 35 and 55 years old with acute COVID-19. The sequencing sample was made of PBMCs or T cells enriched from blood (not recorded which). The chain carries TRBV19 and TRBJ2-7; 10 bases agree with TRBD1. CDR3 region: CASSMTGGSEQYF. The CDR3 DNA is TGTGCCAGTAGTATGACAGGGGGCAGCGAGCAGTACTTC. Drawing the rest from reference TRBV19 and TRBJ2-7, the complete variable domain is DGGITQSPKYLFRKEGQNVTLSCEQNLNHDAMYWYRQDPGQGLRLIYYSQIVNDFQKGDIAEGYSVSREKKESFPLTVTSAQKNPTAFYLCASSMTGGSEQYFGPGTRLTVT.